This TCR beta chain stems from a study of response to subunit inactivated influenza vaccine. Study-wide findings and caveats: The authors suggested that every seasonal influenza vaccination recruits few new T cells.

Looked up from germline, CDR1 is MNHEY and CDR2 is SVGAGI. The CDR3 has 12 amino acids. Trimming cost V 6 bases and J 4 bases; bases outside gene matches: 2. Each CDR3 protein gets one entry after TCRdb re-called the RT-PCR reads with MiXCR. The sample shows over 450,000 distinct CDR3 sequences, 10% to 15% of them seen only once. In its sample, this clonotype was seen many times. The antigen remains undetermined. This TCR derives from a man between 45 and 60 years old who received an inactivated influenza vaccine. Material: PBMCs from blood, obtained roughly 6 weeks after vaccination. The rearrangement links TRBV6-5 to TRBJ2-7; the match to TRBD1 covers 8 bases. The CDR3 spells CASRRQGYEQYF. The CDR3 bases are TGTGCCAGCAGGAGACAGGGGTACGAGCAGTACTTC.